This T cell receptor beta chain was profiled in a study of cytomegalovirus exposure and HLA in healthy donors. The study's findings and limits: TCR beta chains numbering some 160 were designated cytomegalovirus-associated.

The PCR made use of 60 Vbeta and 13 Jbeta primers. Assay: immunoSEQ multiplex PCR; the TCRdb copy retains only in-frame clones and omits some. The top ten hold about 6.6% of the sample, which has under 150,000 clones, approximately 78% seen once. For this clone: The antigen is undetermined. Relative to the germline gene, one junction end is altered; a read error may explain this.

Participants comprised healthy donors of bone marrow. This receptor was obtained from a woman between 40 and 50 years old in good health and CMV-seropositive. The sequencing sample was made of PBMCs.

The CDR3 nucleotides read TGTGTCAGCCTCGGGGTCCTAGCCGGGACAGGAACATATGGCTACACCTTC. It is translated as CVSLGVLAGTGTYGYTF. The rearrangement joins TRBV27 to TRBJ1-2; TRBD1 matches 8 bases. This CDR3 has 17 amino acids. Germline CDR1 reads MNHEY; CDR2 reads SMNVEV (reference sequence).